The clone carrying this T cell receptor (beta chain) was observed a few times. In the original analysis: Estimation of nucleated cell counts relied on the amplification of reference gene primers. Generated by immunoSEQ multiplex PCR, the TCRdb table keeps only in-frame clones and is missing some. V and J calls and clone size come straight from that table; D and trimming were deduced from the DNA. This sample yields roughly 280,000 clones, of which 75% to 90% are seen a single time; roughly 2.2% belongs to the top ten. Trimming pared 2 bases from V and 4 bases from J, leaving 9 bases between. The V gene's germline CDR1 is LNHDA and CDR2 SQIVND (reference sequence). The CDR3 length is 14 residues. This sample is drawn from a study of blood T cell repertoires in COVID-19. Study details: Samples of COVID-19 (acute and convalescent) were obtained from the United States, Italy and Spain. PBMCs, B-cell-depleted T cells, or T cells were the source of the cDNA or gDNA that made up the material.

The sample consisted of peripheral blood. The chain joins TRBV19 to TRBJ1-3; D call uncertain. The clonotype comes from a man aged 45-65 years with acute or convalescent COVID-19. The CDR3 spells CASSIRSRGNTIYF. The DNA of the CDR3 is TGTGCCAGTAGTATAAGATCCCGGGGAAACACCATATATTTT.